This is a list of T cell receptor beta chains from one sample in a study of CD8 T cells in ankylosing spondylitis. Each CDR3 protein is one row after TCRdb ran MiXCR on the 5' RACE reads. The data hold 450,000 to 550,000 distinct CDR3 sequences, with approximately 5.3% observed a single time. Input material: blood, either unsorted or a sorted T cell fraction (not recorded which). The receptors shown here come from a male donor with ankylosing spondylitis. Each CDR3 is given with its conserved first and last residue. D genes are given only for firm matches. Part of the rows lack a size; the others show once, few, many or a class for expanded clones.

clone_size j_call d_call v_call cdr3_aa cdr3_nt
many TRBJ2-1 TRBD2 TRBV6-2/TRBV6-3 CASRNPGLAGPYNEQFF TGTGCCAGCAGAAACCCGGGACTAGCGGGGCCCTACAATGAGCAGTTCTTC
many TRBJ2-1 TRBD2 TRBV29-1 CSFRLAGFNEQFF TGCAGCTTCCGACTAGCGGGATTTAATGAGCAGTTCTTC
many TRBJ2-6 TRBD2 TRBV29-1 CSVGGLAVSSGANVLTF TGCAGCGTTGGGGGACTAGCGGTATCCTCTGGGGCCAACGTCCTGACTTTC
- TRBJ1-2 - TRBV14 CASSHGVYGYTF TGTGCCAGCAGCCACGGTGTCTATGGCTACACCTTC
- TRBJ2-7 - TRBV3-1 CASSLGRRMYEQYF TGTGCCAGCAGCCTAGGACGGCGCATGTACGAGCAGTACTTC
many TRBJ2-7 - TRBV28 CASEKPEGTYEQYF TGTGCCAGCGAAAAACCGGAGGGGACCTACGAGCAGTACTTC
- TRBJ2-7 - TRBV7-2 CVSSFLGGQSYEQYF TGTGTCAGCAGCTTCCTGGGGGGGCAATCCTACGAGCAGTACTTC
many TRBJ1-5 TRBD1 TRBV12-3/TRBV12-4 CASSREPTGATNQPQHF TGTGCCAGCAGTCGCGAACCGACAGGGGCGACCAATCAGCCCCAGCATTTT
- TRBJ2-1 TRBD2 TRBV27 CASTNGTSSYNEQFF TGTGCCAGCACCAACGGGACTAGCTCCTACAATGAGCAGTTCTTC
few TRBJ2-7 - TRBV27 CASSLSDRSYEQYF TGTGCCAGCAGTTTATCGGACAGATCCTACGAGCAGTACTTC
few TRBJ2-1 TRBD1 TRBV11-2 CASSLSTGVYNEQFF TGTGCCAGCAGCCTATCTACAGGGGTCTACAATGAGCAGTTCTTC
many TRBJ1-2 - TRBV28 CASSFGAHDYGYTF TGTGCCAGCAGTTTCGGGGCGCACGACTATGGCTACACCTTC
many TRBJ1-2 TRBD1 TRBV6-1 CASRRDSPNYGYTF TGTGCCAGCAGAAGGGACAGCCCGAACTATGGCTACACCTTC
few TRBJ2-3 TRBD2 TRBV7-2 CASSFGAGADTQYF TGTGCCAGCAGCTTCGGAGCGGGGGCAGATACGCAGTATTTT
- TRBJ2-5 TRBD2 TRBV20-1 CSAILAGVETQYF TGCAGTGCTATACTAGCGGGAGTTGAGACCCAGTACTTC
many TRBJ2-6 - TRBV6-2/TRBV6-3 CASSSDNSGANVLTF TGTGCCAGCAGTTCGGACAACTCTGGGGCCAACGTCCTGACTTTC
- TRBJ2-1 - TRBV20-1 CSARELSSAYNEQFF TGCAGTGCTAGAGAATTGTCTAGCGCGTACAATGAGCAGTTCTTC
many TRBJ1-4 - TRBV20-1 CSARVTATNEKLFF TGCAGTGCTAGAGTCACGGCAACTAATGAAAAACTGTTTTTT
many TRBJ2-1 - TRBV5-1 CASSWGPDNEQFF TGCGCCAGCAGCTGGGGGCCCGACAATGAGCAGTTCTTC
many TRBJ1-1 - TRBV5-1 CASSWNPGVGDTEAFF TGCGCCAGCAGCTGGAACCCTGGGGTGGGGGACACTGAAGCTTTCTTT
many TRBJ2-5 TRBD2 TRBV2 CASSPIAGVGETQYF TGTGCCAGCAGTCCGATAGCGGGAGTGGGAGAGACCCAGTACTTC
- TRBJ2-2 - TRBV2 CASSTEDAGELFF TGTGCCAGCAGCACAGAGGACGCCGGGGAGCTGTTTTTT
- TRBJ2-2 - TRBV12-3/TRBV12-4 CASSSRERSTGELFF TGTGCCAGCAGTTCTCGGGAGAGAAGCACCGGGGAGCTGTTTTTT
many TRBJ1-2 TRBD1 TRBV7-9 CASSDRGGYGYTF TGTGCCAGCAGCGACAGGGGTGGGTATGGCTACACCTTC
few TRBJ2-7 TRBD2 TRBV20-1 CSARAPGGLYEQYF TGCAGTGCTAGAGCCCCGGGAGGTCTCTACGAGCAGTACTTC
many TRBJ2-3 - TRBV4-2 CASSQALRPPTDTQYF TGTGCCAGCAGCCAAGCGCTAAGGCCCCCCACAGATACGCAGTATTTT
- TRBJ2-3 - TRBV20-1 CSARPIGGPPDTQYF TGCAGTGCTAGACCCATCGGGGGGCCGCCAGATACGCAGTATTTT
many TRBJ1-5 TRBD1 TRBV12-3/TRBV12-4 CASSSGTGKVPQHF TGTGCCAGCAGTTCCGGGACAGGGAAGGTACCCCAGCATTTT
many TRBJ2-7 - TRBV4-1 CASSQFGTVSYEQYF TGCGCCAGCAGCCAATTTGGCACAGTCTCCTACGAGCAGTACTTC
many TRBJ2-5 - TRBV28 CASGGAQPQETQYF TGTGCCAGTGGGGGTGCCCAACCTCAAGAGACCCAGTACTTC
few TRBJ2-7 - TRBV27 CASSITGAPYEQYF TGTGCCAGCAGTATCACCGGTGCCCCGTACGAGCAGTACTTC
many TRBJ2-3 TRBD2 TRBV15 CATSRGASGSPDTQYF TGTGCCACCAGCAGAGGGGCTAGCGGGAGTCCAGATACGCAGTATTTT
many TRBJ2-7 - TRBV7-2 CASGASPYEQYF TGTGCCAGCGGTGCCAGCCCCTACGAGCAGTACTTC
many TRBJ2-7 - TRBV28 CASSFGRHSYEQYF TGTGCCAGCAGCTTTGGAAGACACTCCTACGAGCAGTACTTC
many TRBJ2-5 - TRBV10-3 CAISEPRDGPRLF TGTGCCATCAGTGAGCCCCGGGACGGGCCACGGTTGTTC
many TRBJ2-7 TRBD1 TRBV20-1 CSARGRTGDYEQYF TGCAGTGCTAGAGGGCGGACAGGGGATTACGAGCAGTACTTC
many TRBJ2-2 TRBD1 TRBV29-1 CSYKGTANTGELFF TGCAGCTATAAGGGGACAGCTAACACCGGGGAGCTGTTTTTT
many TRBJ2-2 TRBD2 TRBV7-9 CASSPEAGGRTGELFF TGTGCCAGCAGCCCCGAGGCGGGAGGTCGAACCGGGGAGCTGTTTTTT
many TRBJ1-3 - TRBV12-3/TRBV12-4 CASSFSRSGNTIYF TGTGCCAGCAGTTTTTCAAGATCAGGAAACACCATATATTTT
- TRBJ2-1 TRBD2 TRBV12-3/TRBV12-4 CTFLSGATSHSSYNEQFF TGTACCTTCTTAAGCGGGGCAACTAGCCATAGCTCCTACAATGAGCAGTTCTTC
many TRBJ2-7 - TRBV20-1 CSAWELAYEQYF TGCAGTGCCTGGGAACTAGCCTACGAGCAGTACTTC
many TRBJ2-1 - TRBV7-8 CASSLVGVSGEQFF TGTGCCAGCAGCTTAGTGGGAGTCTCTGGTGAGCAGTTCTTC
few TRBJ2-3 TRBD2 TRBV20-1 CSARPPASGRSGTQYF TGCAGTGCCCGCCCCCCGGCTAGCGGGAGGTCGGGTACGCAGTATTTT
many TRBJ1-5 - TRBV20-1 CSVRDTYNQPQHF TGCAGTGTAAGAGACACCTACAATCAGCCCCAGCATTTT
many TRBJ2-7 TRBD2 TRBV29-1 CSVGRSLSSYEQYF TGCAGCGTCGGGAGGTCCCTAAGCTCCTACGAGCAGTACTTC
many TRBJ2-7 TRBD1 TRBV5-5 CASSLQGDREFREQYF TGTGCCAGCAGCTTGCAGGGGGACCGAGAGTTTCGCGAGCAGTACTTC
- TRBJ2-5 - TRBV5-1 CASSLRGKTGETQYF TGCGCCAGCAGCTTGCGCGGGAAAACCGGGGAGACCCAGTACTTC
many TRBJ2-7 TRBD1 TRBV24-1 CATSDWDRSDEQYF TGTGCCACCAGTGATTGGGACAGGTCTGACGAGCAGTACTTC
many TRBJ2-7 TRBD1 TRBV2 CASRGTGTNVHF TGTGCCAGCCGCGGGACAGGGACAAATGTTCACTTC
many TRBJ1-4 - TRBV6-5 CASSYGGRAGEKLFF TGTGCCAGCAGTTATGGAGGCAGGGCTGGGGAAAAACTGTTTTTT
many TRBJ2-1 TRBD2 TRBV18 CASSPGLADNEQFF TGTGCCAGCAGCCCTGGACTAGCGGACAATGAGCAGTTCTTC
many TRBJ2-7 TRBD1 TRBV7-8 CASTHMAGGEGDPFYEQYF TGTGCCAGCACCCACATGGCAGGGGGCGAAGGAGATCCCTTTTACGAGCAGTACTTC
many TRBJ2-3 - TRBV6-5 CASSYLKGRLSSTDTQYF TGTGCCAGCAGTTACTTGAAGGGTCGACTTTCTAGCACAGATACGCAGTATTTT
many TRBJ2-2 - TRBV6-2/TRBV6-3 CASTPTGELFF TGTGCCAGCACCCCGACCGGGGAGCTGTTTTTT
many TRBJ2-5 - TRBV7-6 CASSDRAGRQETQYF TGTGCCAGCAGTGATAGGGCGGGACGTCAAGAGACCCAGTACTTC
many TRBJ2-7 - TRBV7-2 CASSSSGLPPYEQYF TGTGCCAGCAGCTCGTCGGGACTCCCGCCCTACGAGCAGTACTTC
many TRBJ2-1 TRBD2 TRBV5-1 CASSFWTRSNEQFF TGCGCCAGCAGCTTTTGGACTAGATCCAATGAGCAGTTCTTC
many TRBJ1-5 - TRBV5-1 CASSLTTGGKPQHF TGCGCCAGCAGCTTAACGACAGGAGGAAAGCCCCAGCATTTT
many TRBJ2-5 - TRBV4-1 CASSHLRQETQYF TGCGCCAGCAGCCATCTACGTCAAGAGACCCAGTACTTC